This entry lists 17 T cell receptor beta chains sequenced from one sample in a study of T cells after yellow fever vaccination. TCRdb itself ran the 5' RACE reads through MiXCR, one entry per CDR3 protein. The table records 200,000 to 250,000 distinct CDR3 sequences, under 3.5% of them present only once. The sample was CD4+ T cells sorted from PBMCs, taken 10 days after the yellow fever booster vaccination. Source of these receptors: a man between 18 and 29 years old who received the YFV17D yellow fever vaccine.

The sample holds a few counts of this clonotype. V and J are TRBV5-1 and TRBJ2-1; 15 bases are shared with TRBD2. V dropped 4 bases and J dropped 5; count of bases not matched to a gene: 4. The CDR3 consists of 16 residues. Looked up from germline, CDR1 is SGHRS and CDR2 is YFSETQ. The CDR3, as DNA: TGCGCCAGCAGCGGACGGACTAGCGGGGGGGACAATGAGCAGTTCTTC. It yields the protein CASSGRTSGGDNEQFF.

The V gene is TRBV6-6, the J gene TRBJ1-5; D is uncertain. Germline V gene data show CDR1 as MNHNY and CDR2 as SVGAGI (reference sequence). Deletions cut 6 bases from V and 1 base from J, with 13 bases between. The CDR3 length is 15 residues. CDR3 nucleotides: TGTGCCAGCAGACCCGGACGGGCCAGCAATCAGCCCCAGCATTTT. It specifies CASRPGRASNQPQHF.

This clonotype was observed many times. V is TRBV5-1 and J is TRBJ2-7, with D possibly matching TRBD1 (5 bases). CDR1 SGHRS and CDR2 YFSETQ come from the germline V gene. This CDR3 spans 13 amino acids. V shed 0 bases and J shed 3 bases, with 7 bases lying between them. The CDR3 DNA is TGCGCCAGCAGCTTGGTCCAGGGCTACGAGCAGTACTTC. Protein sequence: CASSLVQGYEQYF.

At least ten counts were recorded for this clonotype. The gene calls are TRBV12-3 or TRBV12-4 and TRBJ2-2; D unclear. The CDR3 loop spans 15 amino acids. V dropped 2 bases and J dropped 1 base, with 8 bases sitting between them. The CDR3 DNA reads as TGTGCCAGCAGTTTAACAGCCCTGAACACCGGGGAGCTGTTTTTT. Protein sequence: CASSLTALNTGELFF.

Ten or more counts support this clonotype. V and J are TRBV7-2 and TRBJ2-1; a weak D match, TRBD1 (6 bases). The germline gives CDR1 SGHTA, CDR2 FQGNSA. The CDR3 consists of 14 residues. V lost 0 bases, J lost 5 bases, and 8 bases lay in between. The DNA of the CDR3 is TGTGCCAGCAGCTTAGCGGGGGCCGACAATGAGCAGTTCTTC. It translates to CASSLAGADNEQFF. The variable domain in full, completed from reference TRBV7-2 and TRBJ2-1, reads GAGVSQSPSNKVTEKGKDVELRCDPISGHTALYWYRQSLGQGLEFLIYFQGNSAPDKSGLPSDRFSAERTGGSVSTLTIQRTQQEDSAVYLCASSLAGADNEQFFGPGTRLTVL.

This clonotype was counted only a few times. V gene TRBV6-5 combines with J gene TRBJ1-1, with a tentative D call TRBD1 (6 bases). CDR3 length: 15 amino acids. Germline values: CDR1 MNHEY, CDR2 SVGAGI. Deletions cut 2 bases from V and 3 bases from J, with 13 bases between. CDR3 nucleotide sequence: TGTGCCAGCAGTTACGGGGGGGGCGCGGACACTGAAGCTTTCTTT. Residues: CASSYGGGADTEAFF.

CDR3 protein: CASSPQGAAKNIQYF. CDR3 in DNA: TGTGCCAGCAGTCCCCAGGGGGCGGCCAAAAACATTCAGTACTTC. The chain recombines TRBV28 with TRBJ2-4, with 8 bases aligning to TRBD1. The CDR3 loop spans 15 amino acids. CDR1 MDHEN and CDR2 SYDVKM come from the germline V gene. J gave up 1 base and V 5 bases, and 4 bases lay outside the gene matches.

This clonotype was detected many times. The V gene is TRBV6-6, the J gene TRBJ1-4; 7 nucleotides line up with TRBD1. J was trimmed by 7 bases and V by 0 bases; bases with no gene match: 11. Germline assignment: CDR1 MNHNY and CDR2 SVGAGI (reference sequence). CDR3 length: 17 amino acids. The CDR3 protein is CASSYSYSTGVAEKLFF. CDR3 DNA: TGTGCCAGCAGTTACTCCTACTCCACAGGGGTGGCTGAAAAACTGTTTTTT.

This clonotype was detected a few times. Since the CDR3 does not end with the conserved phenylalanine or tryptophan, this likely comes from a read error. It is unclear where the CDR3 begins or ends on the DNA, so no DNA is shown, and the CDR3 is as TCRdb lists it. V gene TRBV5-1 combines with J gene TRBJ2-7. Germline CDR1 SGHRS, CDR2 YFSETQ. The CDR3 spans 9 amino acids, including both terminal residues. The CDR3 sequence is CASNGSSYP.

This clonotype was seen repeatedly, ten times or more. This chain uses TRBV5-1 with TRBJ2-7, with 9 bases aligning to TRBD1. Germline loops: CDR1 SGHRS, CDR2 YFSETQ. The V and J ends lost 2 bases and 2 bases, in that order; junction bases with no gene match: 8. The CDR3 sequence is 16 residues long. The CDR3 here is CASSFGDRDRAYEQYV. CDR3 nucleotide sequence: TGCGCCAGCAGCTTTGGGGACCGGGACAGGGCCTACGAGCAGTACGTC.

This clonotype turned up a few times. The gene calls are TRBV20-1 and TRBJ2-2, with 7 bases identical to TRBD2. V lost 3 bases and J lost 5; bases outside the gene matches: 12. This CDR3 has 16 amino acids. The V gene's germline CDR1 is DFQATT and CDR2 SNEGSKA (reference sequence). This CDR3 is CSARSSGRVGTGELFF. In DNA form, the CDR3 reads TGCAGTGCTAGGTCCTCGGGGAGGGTCGGTACCGGGGAGCTGTTTTTT.

This clonotype has just a few counts. CDR3 in amino acids: CASSSDLPDTQYF. CDR3 in DNA: TGCGCCAGCAGCTCGGACTTGCCAGATACGCAGTATTTT. The chain recombines TRBV5-1 with TRBJ2-3; D is possibly TRBD2 (5 bases). CDR3 length: 13 amino acids. Germline V gene lookup returns CDR1 SGHRS and CDR2 YFSETQ. Trimming cost V 3 bases and J 4 bases, with 9 bases left between them.

In this sample, this clonotype turned up a few times. The V and J genes are TRBV29-1 and TRBJ1-1, with D tentatively TRBD1 (5 bases). The length of the CDR3 is 13 residues. V shed 3 bases and J shed 6 bases, with 14 bases lying between them. Germline CDR1 SQVTM, CDR2 ANQGSEA. CDR3 residues: CSVDGTPGPEAFF. The CDR3 DNA is TGCAGCGTTGACGGGACGCCGGGGCCTGAAGCTTTCTTT.

In its sample, this clonotype was seen a few times. The V and J genes are TRBV4-2 and TRBJ1-6; unclear D gene. Trimming left V 0 bases short and J 7 bases short, with 4 bases between. The length of the CDR3 is 13 residues. The germline V gene encodes CDR1 LGHNA and CDR2 YNFKEQ. In nucleotides, the CDR3 is TGTGCCAGCAGCCAAGACGTGAATTCACCCCTCCACTTT. Translation: CASSQDVNSPLHF.

This clonotype was seen a handful of times. As DNA, the CDR3 is TGCGCCAGCAGCTTGGGGGTGACAGAGATCCATGGCTACACCTTC. Translation: CASSLGVTEIHGYTF. The chain recombines TRBV5-1 with TRBJ1-2, with a weak D call TRBD1 (5 bases). V gave up 0 bases and J gave up 6 bases, with 15 bases separating them. Germline assignment: CDR1 SGHRS and CDR2 YFSETQ. The CDR3 length is 15 residues.

This chain links TRBV3-1 with TRBJ2-5; D might be TRBD1 or TRBD2, each matching 5 bases. CDR1 and CDR2 (germline): LGHDT, YNNKEL (reference sequence). V was clipped by 6 bases and J by 5 bases, with 16 bases between them. The CDR3 spans 14 residues. CDR3 residues: CASSQTGTEETQYF. The CDR3 DNA sequence: TGTGCCAGCAGTCAAACCGGGACCGAGGAGACCCAGTACTTC.

This clonotype was counted only a few times. This chain connects TRBV7-2 to TRBJ1-1; D uncertain. V was trimmed by 5 bases and J by 1 base, leaving 11 bases between them. This CDR3 is 14 amino acids long. Germline CDR1 is SGHTA and CDR2 is FQGNSA. In DNA form, the CDR3 reads TGTGCCAGCAGCCCTAGAGCGAGGAACACTGAAGCTTTCTTT. Protein product: CASSPRARNTEAFF.